This passage covers 30 T cell receptor beta chains from one sample sequenced in a study of STAT3 mutations in large granular lymphocyte leukemia. General observations from the study: Every T-LGLL patient had at least one immunodominant TCRbeta clonotype.

No antigens are known for them. Assay: immunoSEQ multiplex PCR; the TCRdb copy retains only in-frame clones and omits some. The table includes 11,000 or so clones, 85% to 90% detected once. Sequenced material: peripheral blood mononuclear cells. These receptors came from a man aged 80 or over with T-cell large granular lymphocyte leukemia. Some clones in this sample may be carry-over from other donors' samples.

CDR3 in amino acids: CASSPDQGVYGYTF. The CDR3 DNA reads as TGTGCCAGCTCACCGGACCAGGGCGTCTATGGCTACACCTTC. The chain employs TRBV18 and TRBJ1-2; weak D call: TRBD1 (5 bases). CDR3 length equals 14 residues. Germline assignment: CDR1 KGHSH and CDR2 LQKENI. V lost 3 bases to trimming and J lost 4 bases, with 12 bases between them.

The V and J genes are TRBV25-1 and TRBJ1-1, with a weak D call TRBD1 (5 bases). The germline V gene has CDR1 MGHDK and CDR2 SYGVNS. The V end was cut by 8 bases, the J end by 11 bases, with 21 bases between. CDR3 size: 13 residues. The CDR3 DNA sequence: TGTGCCAGCGCGGACGGCAGAACCCGGGGGGCTTTCTTT. It encodes CASADGRTRGAFF. The full variable domain, in which reference TRBV25-1 and TRBJ1-1 provide the parts outside the CDR3, is EADIYQTPRYLVIGTGKKITLECSQTMGHDKMYWYQQDPGMELHLIHYSYGVNSTEKGDLSSESTVSRIRTEHFPLTLESARPSHTSQYLCASADGRTRGAFFGQGTRLTVV.

This sequence joins TRBV29-1 and TRBJ1-1, with D unresolved. From germline, CDR1 is SQVTM and CDR2 ANQGSEA. The CDR3 spans 10 residues. The ends were cut back, 3 bases at V and 11 bases at J, with 10 bases in the middle. CDR3 residues: CSVEGNGAFF. CDR3 nucleotide sequence: TGCAGCGTTGAGGGCAATGGGGCTTTCTTT.

The chain couples TRBV18 to TRBJ2-6, with D perhaps TRBD1 or TRBD2 (6 bases each). V was shortened by 6 bases and J by 2 bases, with 17 bases between the two germline ends. The CDR3 totals 17 residues. Per the germline V gene, CDR1 is KGHSH and CDR2 is LQKENI. CDR3 in amino acids: CASSPGAQRAGANVLTF. CDR3 coding DNA: TGTGCCAGCTCCCCGGGGGCCCAAAGGGCTGGGGCCAACGTCCTGACTTTC.

This chain joins TRBV6-5 and TRBJ1-2; 9 bases align to TRBD1. CDR1 and CDR2 (germline): MNHEY, SVGAGI. The CDR3 has 14 amino acids. V shed 7 bases, J shed 1 base, and the junction held 4 bases outside the gene matches. CDR3 nucleotides: TGTGCCAGCACCACAGGGGGCGTTAACTATGGCTACACCTTC. Translating it yields CASTTGGVNYGYTF.

The chain combines TRBV27 with TRBJ1-2, with D maybe TRBD1 (5 bases). V was trimmed by 2 bases and J by 7 bases, leaving 14 bases between them. Germline V gene lookup returns CDR1 MNHEY and CDR2 SMNVEV (reference sequence). The CDR3 is 14 amino acids. The CDR3 nucleotides read TGTGCCAGCAGTTTAACGGCGGGGAGGGGTGGCTACACCTTC. Encoded protein: CASSLTAGRGGYTF.

The chain combines TRBV27 with TRBJ2-7; 8 bases fit TRBD1. V dropped 4 bases and J dropped 3; count of bases not matched to a gene: 5. The CDR3 is 14 residues long. Germline lookup yields CDR1 MNHEY and CDR2 SMNVEV (reference sequence). CDR3 sequence reads: CASSWGQDLYEQYF. CDR3 DNA sequence: TGTGCCAGCAGTTGGGGACAGGACCTCTACGAGCAGTACTTC.

The chain combines TRBV2 with TRBJ2-5; D perhaps matches TRBD1 (6 bases). This CDR3 is 13 amino acids long. Per germline, CDR1 SNHLY and CDR2 FYNNEI. Trimming took 10 bases from V and 5 from J, leaving 17 bases between them. The CDR3, as DNA: TGTGCCATCAACCGGGACACCAGGGAGACCCAGTACTTC. As protein: CAINRDTRETQYF.

The CDR3 sequence is CASSLAVNNEQFF. CDR3 in DNA: TGTGCCAGCTCCCTAGCGGTCAACAATGAGCAGTTCTTC. The genes are TRBV6-4 and TRBJ2-1, with TRBD2 matching 7 bases. This CDR3 spans 13 amino acids. The germline CDR1 and CDR2 sequences are MRHNA and SNTAGT. V lost 8 bases to trimming and J lost 5 bases; unmatched junction nucleotides: 6.

J is TRBJ1-3 and V is TRBV5-4; D call uncertain. V was trimmed by 4 bases and J by 0 bases, leaving 14 bases between them. Germline CDR1 and CDR2: SGHNT and YYREEE (reference sequence). This CDR3 has 16 amino acids. This CDR3 is CASSRGGGVSGNTIYF. CDR3 in DNA: TGTGCCAGCAGCCGGGGTGGTGGGGTCTCTGGAAACACCATATATTTT.

V is TRBV5-1 and J is TRBJ1-1; D not certain. Trimming removed 0 bases from V and 2 bases from J, with 8 bases in between. Germline V CDR1 and CDR2: SGHRS, YFSETQ. The CDR3 has 14 amino acids. CDR3 sequence (DNA): TGCGCCAGCAGCTTGGCCCCGCCAAACACTGAAGCTTTCTTT. As protein: CASSLAPPNTEAFF.

V gene TRBV11-1 combines with J gene TRBJ2-3; TRBD1 matches at 9 bases. Germline V gives CDR1 SGHAT, CDR2 FQDESV (reference sequence). V was pared by 4 bases and J by 4 bases, with 6 bases of the junction left unmatched. The CDR3 loop spans 15 amino acids. The CDR3 region has the DNA TGTGCCAGCAGCTATCGGGACAGGGTGCCAGATACGCAGTATTTT. Translation: CASSYRDRVPDTQYF.

The chain carries TRBV5-4 and TRBJ2-5; 8 positions agree with TRBD1. CDR1 and CDR2 (germline): SGHNT, YYREEE (reference sequence). With 1 base clipped from V and 0 bases from J, the junction kept 2 bases outside the gene matches. CDR3 length equals 15 residues. CDR3: CASSLRDRYQETQYF. CDR3 nucleotides: TGTGCCAGCAGCTTGCGGGACAGGTACCAAGAGACCCAGTACTTC.

The chain recombines TRBV14 with TRBJ2-7, with 8 nucleotides matching TRBD2. Germline CDR1 and CDR2: SGHDN and FVKESK. This CDR3 comprises 17 residues. V gave up 1 base and J gave up 0 bases; unmatched junction bases: 8. CDR3: CASSQARGGESSYEQYF. DNA of the CDR3: TGTGCCAGCAGCCAAGCTCGGGGGGGTGAGAGCTCCTACGAGCAGTACTTC.

V gene TRBV6-6 combines with J gene TRBJ2-5, with 7 bases lining up with TRBD1. The CDR3 is 16 amino acids. V shed 2 bases, J shed 0 bases, and the junction held 6 bases outside the gene matches. Germline-derived CDR1 and CDR2 are MNHNY and SVGAGI (reference sequence). CDR3 sequence reads: CASSYPEDRNQETQYF. CDR3 nucleotides: TGTGCCAGCAGTTACCCGGAGGACAGGAACCAAGAGACCCAGTACTTC.

The rearrangement joins TRBV11-2 to TRBJ2-3; the match to TRBD2 covers 11 bases. Germline loops: CDR1 SGHAT, CDR2 FQNNGV. J lost 5 bases, V lost 2 bases, and 9 bases had no gene match. The CDR3 covers 17 residues. CDR3 sequence: CASSLLGSGGAGDTQYF. The CDR3 coding sequence is TGTGCCAGCAGCTTATTGGGTAGCGGGGGGGCCGGAGATACGCAGTATTTT.

This clone was detected only a few times. As DNA, the CDR3 is TGTGCCAGCAGGGCCGGGACAGGGCCTAACTATGGCTACACCTTC. Protein: CASRAGTGPNYGYTF. V usage is TRBV2 and J usage is TRBJ1-2; 9 bases are shared with TRBD1. The V and J ends lost 6 bases and 0 bases, in that order; junction bases with no gene match: 5. CDR3 length: 15 amino acids. Looked up from germline, CDR1 is SNHLY and CDR2 is FYNNEI.

V usage is TRBV6-6 and J usage is TRBJ1-2, with a weak D call TRBD1 (5 bases). Germline V gene data show CDR1 as MNHNY and CDR2 as SVGAGI (reference sequence). Trimming pared 0 bases from V and 5 bases from J, leaving 7 bases between. This CDR3 comprises 13 residues. The CDR3 nucleotides are TGTGCCAGCAGTTACTCCAGGGAATATGGCTACACCTTC. Translated, it gives CASSYSREYGYTF.

This clone occurred a few times. The chain joins TRBV14 to TRBJ2-3; maybe TRBD1 (6 bases). This CDR3 has 13 amino acids. V was shortened by 4 bases and J by 8 bases, with 13 bases between the two germline ends. Looked up from germline, CDR1 is SGHDN and CDR2 is FVKESK. The CDR3 DNA reads as TGTGCCAGCAGCCCGACGGAACAGGGTACGCAGTATTTT. Translating it yields CASSPTEQGTQYF.

This chain connects TRBV7-2 to TRBJ1-5, with D possibly matching TRBD1 (5 bases). The CDR3 consists of 15 residues. Per the germline V gene, CDR1 is SGHTA and CDR2 is FQGNSA. Trimming took 3 bases from V and 3 from J, leaving 12 bases between them. The CDR3 sequence is CASSFGQGYNQPQHF. CDR3 in DNA: TGTGCCAGCAGCTTTGGGCAGGGTTACAATCAGCCCCAGCATTTT.

This chain uses TRBV7-2 with TRBJ2-5; D might be TRBD2 (6 bases). CDR3 length: 14 residues. With 3 bases removed from V and 2 bases from J, the gap between germline ends came to 10 bases. Germline CDR1 reads SGHTA; CDR2 reads FQGNSA. CDR3 protein: CASSLGGIQETQYF. The CDR3 DNA reads as TGTGCCAGCAGCTTGGGCGGGATTCAAGAGACCCAGTACTTC.

The chain joins TRBV6-5 to TRBJ1-6; tentative D call: TRBD1 (5 bases). Germline CDR1 and CDR2: MNHEY and SVGAGI. This CDR3 is built from 13 residues. V lost 8 bases and J 7 bases, leaving 12 bases between the germline ends. In DNA form, the CDR3 reads TGTGCCAGCGGGGCCGGAAAAAATTCACCCCTCCACTTT. The encoded protein is CASGAGKNSPLHF.

The chain employs TRBV7-9 and TRBJ2-7; possibly TRBD1 for D (5 bases). Germline loops: CDR1 SEHNR, CDR2 FQNEAQ (reference sequence). V was clipped by 5 bases and J by 2 bases, with 10 bases between them. The CDR3 spans 13 residues. The CDR3 protein is CASSQDSTYEQYF. The CDR3 coding sequence is TGTGCCAGCAGCCAAGACAGTACCTACGAGCAGTACTTC.

The CDR3 sequence: CASNRDSYEQYF. The CDR3 DNA reads TGCGCCAGCAACAGAGACTCCTACGAGCAGTACTTC. The chain combines TRBV5-1 with TRBJ2-7; D is ambiguous. V was clipped by 6 bases and J by 0 bases, with 7 bases between them. The CDR3 is made up of 12 amino acids. The germline V gene encodes CDR1 SGHRS and CDR2 YFSETQ.

The chain uses TRBV30 and TRBJ1-5, with D possibly being TRBD1 (5 bases). In germline, CDR1 is GTSNPN, CDR2 SVGIG (reference sequence). CDR3 length: 13 residues. The germline V and J ends were trimmed by 1 base and 6 bases, with 10 bases remaining between them. CDR3 coding DNA: TGTGCCTGGAGTGATCAGGGTGGTCAGCCCCAGCATTTT. This codes for CAWSDQGGQPQHF. The variable domain in full, with the rest retrieved from reference TRBV30 and TRBJ1-5, is SQTIHQWPATLVQPVGSPLSLECTVEGTSNPNLYWYRQAAGRGLQLLFYSVGIGQISSEVPQNLSASRPQDRQFILSSKKLLLSDSGFYLCAWSDQGGQPQHFGDGTRLSIL.

The CDR3, as DNA: TGTGCCAGCAGCTTGAATTTTGGACAGCGTAATTCACCCCTCCACTTT. Its protein is CASSLNFGQRNSPLHF. The chain uses TRBV5-6 and TRBJ1-6; weak D call: TRBD1 (6 bases). From germline, CDR1 is SGHDT and CDR2 YYEEEE. The CDR3 spans 16 residues. V lost 1 base to trimming and J lost 6 bases, with 14 bases between them.

This clone showed up just once. The J gene is TRBJ2-1, the V gene TRBV5-1; D call uncertain. V dropped 2 bases and J dropped 8 bases, with 5 bases sitting between them. CDR3 length: 11 residues. Germline V gene data show CDR1 as SGHRS and CDR2 as YFSETQ. The CDR3 coding sequence is TGCGCCAGCAGCTTCAGCTATGAGCAGTTCTTC. Translation: CASSFSYEQFF.

The rearrangement links TRBV5-1 to TRBJ2-1; TRBD2 agrees at 9 bases. The CDR3 is 13 residues long. Trimming at V came to 1 base and at J to 13 bases, leaving 6 bases not matched to a gene. Germline V CDR1 and CDR2: SGHRS, YFSETQ. For the CDR3, the DNA is TGCGCCAGCAGCTTGAGAGGCGGGGGGGTCCAGTTCTTC. Amino acids: CASSLRGGGVQFF.

The rearrangement uses TRBV6-5 and TRBJ1-5, with a tentative D call TRBD1 (6 bases). Between the trimmed V and J ends, which lost 6 bases and 4 bases, there was a span of 13 bases. Germline CDR1 and CDR2: MNHEY and SVGAGI. CDR3 length equals 14 residues. The CDR3 loop reads CASRKTGRNQPQHF. CDR3 DNA: TGTGCCAGCAGGAAAACAGGGAGAAATCAGCCCCAGCATTTT.

V gene TRBV7-9 combines with J gene TRBJ1-2; no firm D call. Germline V gene sequence: CDR1 SEHNR, CDR2 FQNEAQ (reference sequence). Between the trimmed V and J ends, which lost 4 bases and 6 bases, there was a span of 12 bases. This CDR3 region has 13 residues. The CDR3 reads CASSSRVEDGYTF. The CDR3 DNA reads TGTGCCAGCAGCTCCCGGGTAGAGGATGGCTACACCTTC.